The 21 T cell receptor beta chains reported below all come from one sample, sequenced in a study of cytomegalovirus exposure and HLA in healthy donors. It was with 60 Vbeta and 13 Jbeta primers that the PCR ran. TCRdb's table, derived via immunoSEQ multiplex PCR, lists solely in-frame clones and lacks some. Seen here are over 130,000 clones, 79% observed once, and the top ten hold roughly 6.8%. Sequenced sample: PBMCs. The receptor set was obtained from a man over 45 in good health and CMV-seropositive.

V gene TRBV27 combines with J gene TRBJ2-5; TRBD2 matches at 9 bases. Judging by the DNA end, TRBJ2-7 fits better; the J call may be wrong. The CDR3 has 14 residues. In germline, CDR1 is MNHEY, CDR2 SMNVEV (reference sequence). As DNA, the CDR3 is TGTGCCAGCAGTTTTAGCGGGAGCTCCTACGAGCAGTACTTC. It is translated as CASSFSGSSYEQYF.

V is TRBV28 and J is TRBJ1-5; 7 bases align to TRBD1. The CDR3 extends over 14 amino acids. Germline CDR1 is MDHEN and CDR2 is SYDVKM. The ends lost 5 bases at V and 4 bases at J; junction bases unmatched: 5. CDR3 DNA sequence: TGTGCCAGCAGTAAATCGACAGGGAATCAGCCCCAGCATTTT. Translation: CASSKSTGNQPQHF.

This clone turned up a few times. The identical CDR3 is also encoded by other nucleotide sequences in the sample. Here the CDR3 reads CASRWGPNTEAFF. Here the CDR3 DNA reads TGTGCCAGTCGTTGGGGGCCAAACACTGAAGCTTTCTTT. The J gene is TRBJ1-1, the V gene TRBV27; a possible D gene is TRBD1 (6 bases). The CDR3 is made up of 13 amino acids. The V gene lost 9 bases and the J gene lost 2 bases, with 13 bases spanning the gap. Germline loops: CDR1 MNHEY, CDR2 SMNVEV (reference sequence).

The chain is built from TRBV9 and TRBJ2-4; 7 bases fit TRBD1. V gave up 0 bases and J gave up 5 bases; unmatched junction bases: 2. Germline CDR1 reads SGDLS; CDR2 reads YYNGEE. CDR3 size: 14 residues. Written as DNA, the CDR3 is TGTGCCAGCAGCGTAGACAGGGGTGAAAACATTCAGTACTTC. It specifies CASSVDRGENIQYF.

J is TRBJ2-5 and V is TRBV2, with D perhaps TRBD1 (6 bases). Germline lookup yields CDR1 SNHLY and CDR2 FYNNEI. The V gene lost 7 bases and the J gene lost 0 bases, with 9 bases spanning the gap. The CDR3 totals 13 residues. The CDR3 reads CASTYRDQETQYF. As DNA, the CDR3 is TGTGCCAGCACCTACAGGGACCAAGAGACCCAGTACTTC. The full variable domain, its missing parts supplied by reference TRBV2 and TRBJ2-5, is EPEVTQTPSHQVTQMGQEVILRCVPISNHLYFYWYRQILGQKVEFLVSFYNNEISEKSEIFDDQFSVERPDGSNFTLKIRSTKLEDSAMYFCASTYRDQETQYFGPGTRLLVL.

The V gene is TRBV19, the J gene TRBJ1-2; tentative D call: TRBD1 (5 bases). The CDR3 is 13 amino acids. The V gene's germline CDR1 is LNHDA and CDR2 SQIVND (reference sequence). The CDR3, as DNA: TGTGCGACCGATTCGACAGCATCCTATGGCTACACCTTC. This codes for CATDSTASYGYTF.

V gene TRBV5-4 combines with J gene TRBJ2-3, with 11 bases identical to TRBD2. The V and J ends lost 0 bases and 6 bases, in that order; junction bases with no gene match: 3. From germline, CDR1 is SGHNT and CDR2 YYREEE (reference sequence). CDR3 length equals 15 residues. CDR3 coding DNA: TGTGCCAGCAGCTTGGTCCTAGCGGGAGGTGATACGCAGTATTTT. Translated, it gives CASSLVLAGGDTQYF.

The chain links TRBV5-1 to TRBJ2-3; D perhaps matches TRBD2 (5 bases). This CDR3 spans 16 amino acids. Germline loops: CDR1 SGHRS, CDR2 YFSETQ. The V gene lost 3 bases and the J gene lost 6 bases, with 20 bases spanning the gap. The CDR3 bases are TGCGCCAGCAGCTCGGACGCTTTTCGAGGGTCGGATACGCAGTATTTT. Its translation: CASSSDAFRGSDTQYF.

The chain couples TRBV9 to TRBJ2-1, with 11 bases fitting TRBD2. CDR3 size: 14 residues. Germline trimming cut 3 bases from V and 9 bases from J; bases unmatched to any gene: 5. Germline V gene sequence: CDR1 SGDLS, CDR2 YYNGEE. The CDR3 coding sequence is TGTGCCAGCAGCGACCTTAGCGGGGGGGGTGAGCAGTTCTTC. Its protein product is CASSDLSGGGEQFF.

The chain recombines TRBV5-1 with TRBJ1-2; 9 bases align to TRBD1. From germline, CDR1 is SGHRS and CDR2 YFSETQ. There are 15 residues in the CDR3. V was clipped by 4 bases and J by 3 bases; unmatched bases: 7. The CDR3: CASSGSDRGYYGYTF. In nucleotides, the CDR3 is TGCGCCAGCAGCGGATCAGACAGGGGGTACTATGGCTACACCTTC.

The sample holds a few counts of this clone. The rearrangement joins TRBV2 to TRBJ1-2, with TRBD1 matching over 9 bases. V lost 6 bases, J lost 4 bases, and 9 bases stayed unmatched. CDR1 SNHLY and CDR2 FYNNEI come from the germline V gene. CDR3 length: 15 residues. CDR3 in amino acids: CASSPWDREAYGYTF. For the CDR3, the DNA is TGTGCCAGCAGCCCCTGGGACAGGGAGGCCTATGGCTACACCTTC.

The rearrangement uses TRBV6-5 and TRBJ1-5; 10 positions agree with TRBD1. CDR3 size: 15 residues. The germline gives CDR1 MNHEY, CDR2 SVGAGI. The trim removed 5 bases at V and 4 bases at J, leaving 5 bases unmatched. Here the CDR3 reads CASSTWTGGNQPQHF. CDR3 DNA sequence: TGTGCCAGCAGTACTTGGACAGGGGGAAATCAGCCCCAGCATTTT.

V and J are TRBV5-1 and TRBJ2-2; 9 bases are shared with TRBD1. The CDR3 contains 14 residues. CDR1 and CDR2 from the germline V gene are SGHRS and YFSETQ. The V segment lost 4 bases and the J segment 7 bases; nucleotides outside the gene matches: 5. The CDR3 region has the DNA TGCGCCAGCAGCATAGGACAGGGGAACGGGGAGCTGTTTTTT. It is translated as CASSIGQGNGELFF.

Only one count was recorded for this clone. The chain uses TRBV10-1 and TRBJ2-3; 9 bases agree with TRBD2. This CDR3 has 15 amino acids. J lost 0 bases, V lost 5 bases, and 3 bases had no gene match. Germline loops: CDR1 WNHNN, CDR2 SYGVQD (reference sequence). In nucleotides, the CDR3 is TGCGCCAGCAGTCGACTAGCGGAGAGCACAGATACGCAGTATTTT. The encoded protein is CASSRLAESTDTQYF.

The rearrangement joins TRBV28 to TRBJ1-2, with 8 positions matching TRBD1. With V trimmed by 6 bases and J by 1 base, 7 bases remained unmatched. The germline V gene encodes CDR1 MDHEN and CDR2 SYDVKM. This CDR3 region has 15 residues. CDR3 protein: CASSPTGGYNYGYTF. The CDR3 DNA follows: TGTGCCAGCAGCCCCACAGGGGGTTATAACTATGGCTACACCTTC.

The rearrangement uses TRBV7-3 and TRBJ1-1, with D uncertain. The CDR3 runs 13 residues. Germline V gene data show CDR1 as SGHTA and CDR2 as FQGTGA. The V and J ends lost 5 bases and 2 bases respectively, with 9 bases between them. The CDR3 loop is CASSRHVNTEAFF. The CDR3 DNA reads as TGTGCCAGCAGCCGACATGTAAACACTGAAGCTTTCTTT.

The J gene is TRBJ2-7, the V gene TRBV5-4; D is perhaps TRBD1 (6 bases). This CDR3 has 15 amino acids. CDR1 is SGHNT and CDR2 is YYREEE in the germline V gene (reference sequence). Trimming removed 0 bases from V and 5 bases from J, with 15 bases in between. Here the CDR3 DNA reads TGTGCCAGCAGCTTGGGTTACAGGGCTCAGGACGAGCAGTACTTC. Its protein product is CASSLGYRAQDEQYF.

The chain employs TRBV5-5 and TRBJ1-2; the D is unclear. CDR1 SGHKS and CDR2 YYEKEE come from the germline V gene (reference sequence). The CDR3 runs 13 residues. Trimming removed 4 bases from V and 7 bases from J, with 14 bases in between. CDR3 bases: TGTGCCAGCAGCCACGCAGAGGGAGGTGGCTACACCTTC. Encoded protein: CASSHAEGGGYTF.

The V and J genes are TRBV4-1 and TRBJ1-4; D not certain. Between the trimmed V and J ends, which lost 1 base and 4 bases, there was a span of 10 bases. Germline CDR1 is MGHRA and CDR2 is YSYEKL. CDR3 length: 15 amino acids. The CDR3 sequence: CASSQGWRDNEKLFF. The CDR3 DNA reads TGCGCCAGCAGCCAAGGTTGGAGGGATAATGAAAAACTGTTTTTT.

The CDR3 loop is CASSLMGSSGRGEQFF. CDR3 DNA sequence: TGTGCCAGCAGCTTAATGGGGTCTAGCGGACGTGGTGAGCAGTTCTTC. The chain has TRBV7-3 and TRBJ2-1; 7 positions agree with TRBD2. Germline V CDR1 and CDR2: SGHTA, FQGTGA. After removal of 1 base from V and 9 bases from J, the junction contained 12 bases not matched to a gene. CDR3 length equals 16 residues.

This rearrangement joins TRBV6-1 to TRBJ2-7, with TRBD1 as a possible D gene (6 bases). The CDR3 is 14 residues long. Trimming stripped 4 bases from V and 1 base from J, with 11 bases between. CDR1 and CDR2 (germline): MNHNS, SASEGT. The CDR3 protein is CASSASDRSYEQYF. The CDR3 bases are TGTGCCAGCAGTGCCTCGGACAGATCCTACGAGCAGTACTTC.